The next 12 T cell receptor beta chains were all read from a single sample in a study of blood T cell repertoires in COVID-19. Assay used: immunoSEQ multiplex PCR; TCRdb lists only in-frame clones, some missing. The profile shows fewer than 250,000 clones, approximately 82% of them singletons. Sequencing was carried out using peripheral blood. These receptors came from a woman aged 45-59 years with acute or convalescent COVID-19.

The rearrangement joins TRBV29-1 to TRBJ1-3; D gene unclear. Trimming stripped 4 bases from V and 6 bases from J, with 22 bases between. The V gene's germline CDR1 is SQVTM and CDR2 ANQGSEA. This CDR3 spans 16 amino acids. The CDR3 here is CSVVVSQESSANTIYF. The CDR3 region has the DNA TGCAGCGTTGTTGTATCCCAGGAATCCTCAGCAAACACCATATATTTT.

V and J are TRBV7-2 and TRBJ2-7; a weak D match, TRBD1 (5 bases). The length of the CDR3 is 16 residues. The V and J ends lost 1 base and 7 bases respectively, with 20 bases between them. From germline, CDR1 is SGHTA and CDR2 FQGNSA. The CDR3 DNA reads TGTGCCAGCAGCTTAGGGGGAAAGGGGTCTAGTGGAGAGCAGTACTTC. Amino acids: CASSLGGKGSSGEQYF. The entire variable domain, with the rest obtained from reference TRBV7-2 and TRBJ2-7, is as follows: GAGVSQSPSNKVTEKGKDVELRCDPISGHTALYWYRQSLGQGLEFLIYFQGNSAPDKSGLPSDRFSAERTGGSVSTLTIQRTQQEDSAVYLCASSLGGKGSSGEQYFGPGTRLTVT.

The rearrangement links TRBV29-1 to TRBJ1-4, with 8 nucleotides matching TRBD1. CDR3 length equals 14 residues. Germline V gene sequence: CDR1 SQVTM, CDR2 ANQGSEA. The junction had 7 bases not matched to a gene; V was cut back by 5 bases and J by 5 bases. This CDR3 is CSVSVGTGNEKLFF. In DNA form, the CDR3 reads TGCAGCGTTTCCGTCGGGACAGGAAATGAAAAACTGTTTTTT.

The chain carries TRBV27 and TRBJ2-1; TRBD1 aligns across 8 bases. Germline CDR1 reads MNHEY; CDR2 reads SMNVEV (reference sequence). Losses at the gene ends were 3 bases for V and 6 bases for J; bases not matched to a gene: 7. This CDR3 spans 15 amino acids. CDR3 DNA: TGTGCCAGCAGTTTGGGGTGGACAGGGATCAATGAGCAGTTCTTC. Amino acid sequence: CASSLGWTGINEQFF.

The V gene is TRBV28, the J gene TRBJ1-3; no definite D call. This CDR3 region has 14 residues. Germline-derived CDR1 and CDR2 are MDHEN and SYDVKM. V was shortened by 3 bases and J by 3 bases, with 9 bases between the two germline ends. CDR3 coding DNA: TGTGCCAGCAGTTTGGGAGGGATTGGAAACACCATATATTTT. Amino acid sequence: CASSLGGIGNTIYF. The variable domain in full, with the rest retrieved from reference TRBV28 and TRBJ1-3, is DVKVTQSSRYLVKRTGEKVFLECVQDMDHENMFWYRQDPGLGLRLIYFSYDVKMKEKGDIPEGYSVSREKKERFSLILESASTNQTSMYLCASSLGGIGNTIYFGEGSWLTVV.

This chain uses TRBV6-2 or TRBV6-3 with TRBJ2-1; TRBD1 agrees at 8 bases. The CDR3 sequence is 15 residues long. Germline values: CDR1 MNHEY, CDR2 SVGEGT. Unmatched junction bases numbered 4, after V lost 5 bases and J lost 1 base. The CDR3 region is CASSDRGYSYNEQFF. CDR3 DNA: TGTGCCAGCAGTGACAGGGGATATTCCTACAATGAGCAGTTCTTC.

The genes are TRBV10-1 and TRBJ2-7; possibly TRBD1 for D (5 bases). V was shortened by 9 bases and J by 0 bases, with 15 bases between the two germline ends. The CDR3 extends over 14 amino acids. Germline CDR1 and CDR2: WNHNN and SYGVQD (reference sequence). The CDR3 reads CASSQGWSSYEQYF. CDR3 coding DNA: TGCGCCAGTTCCCAGGGATGGAGCTCCTACGAGCAGTACTTC.

This chain uses TRBV27 with TRBJ2-2, with a tentative D call TRBD1 (7 bases). Germline assignment: CDR1 MNHEY and CDR2 SMNVEV (reference sequence). The V gene lost 5 bases and the J gene lost 1 base, with 17 bases spanning the gap. The CDR3 is 17 residues long. The CDR3 DNA reads as TGTGCCAGCAGTCCAATGGGGGGACAGCGGAACACCGGGGAGCTGTTTTTT. Translated, it gives CASSPMGGQRNTGELFF.

The chain's CDR3 is CASSLGTSVAYEQYF. DNA of the CDR3: TGTGCCAGCAGTTTAGGAACTAGCGTGGCCTACGAGCAGTACTTC. J is TRBJ2-7 and V is TRBV28; 7 bases map to TRBD2. This CDR3 spans 15 amino acids. Germline-derived CDR1 and CDR2 are MDHEN and SYDVKM. The V segment lost 2 bases and the J segment 2 bases; nucleotides outside the gene matches: 6.

V gene TRBV28 combines with J gene TRBJ1-3, with unresolved D. CDR3 length equals 16 residues. Trimming pared 6 bases from V and 0 bases from J, leaving 15 bases between. Germline V CDR1 and CDR2: MDHEN, SYDVKM. CDR3 region: CASSAVGTGSGNTIYF. The CDR3, as DNA: TGTGCCAGCAGCGCGGTCGGAACCGGCTCTGGAAACACCATATATTTT.

The V and J genes are TRBV19 and TRBJ2-1, with D perhaps matching TRBD2 (6 bases). V was cut by 4 bases and J by 6 bases, with 16 bases left in between. Germline CDR1 reads LNHDA; CDR2 reads SQIVND (reference sequence). The CDR3 totals 15 residues. The CDR3 DNA reads TGTGCCAGTAGTACACAGAAGCGGGCCCCCAATGAGCAGTTCTTC. Protein product: CASSTQKRAPNEQFF.

The chain carries TRBV27 and TRBJ2-7, with D possibly TRBD2 on 5 matching bases. The CDR3 contains 12 residues. In germline, CDR1 is MNHEY, CDR2 SMNVEV (reference sequence). V lost 8 bases and J 3 bases, leaving 11 bases between the germline ends. This CDR3 reads CASAGKDYEQYF. CDR3 bases: TGTGCCAGCGCCGGGAAGGACTACGAGCAGTACTTC.